This T cell receptor beta chain was identified in a study of post-analysis software for immune sequencing data. General observations from the study: TRBV segments more frequent in patients than in controls numbered five and included TRBV5-6, TRBV5-1 and TRBV20-1. Strong co-clustering by F measure was evident for samples that had been prepared in the same batch.

Unique molecular identifiers were built into the TCR beta cDNA libraries. It was from approximately 0.91 to 9.4 million T cells that about half a million cDNA molecules came. Using its own MiXCR run on the PCR reads, TCRdb lists one record per CDR3 protein. The sample lists approximately 440,000 distinct CDR3 sequences; around 40% were seen once. Details on this clonotype: Its antigen is unidentified.

V was cut by 3 bases and J by 0 bases, with 11 bases left in between. The CDR3 contains 15 residues. Germline CDR1 reads SGHRS; CDR2 reads YFSETQ. This sequence originates from a girl aged 10 to 17 with multiple sclerosis. The sequencing sample was made of blood. The chain is built from TRBV5-1 and TRBJ2-3; unclear D gene. CDR3 in amino acids: CASSSPRLSTDTQYF. CDR3 sequence (DNA): TGCGCCAGCAGCTCACCCAGACTCAGCACAGATACGCAGTATTTT.